The next 13 T cell receptor beta chains were all read from a single sample in a study of response to subunit inactivated influenza vaccine. TCRdb redid the calling of the RT-PCR reads with MiXCR, one entry per CDR3 protein. In the table there are under 200,000 distinct CDR3 sequences, more than 10% of which are singletons. These data also featured in a second study, about T cells expressing NK-cell markers. From that second work: TCR beta cDNA was made by 5'RACE template switching with UMIs.

Sample: CD8+ T cells sorted from PBMCs, taken approximately 12 days after vaccination. These receptor sequences come from a man aged 50-60 years who received an inactivated influenza vaccine.

For the CDR3, the DNA is TGTGCCAGCAGTTACTCGAGGGCGGGGACCGCGAACACCGGGGAGCTGTTTTTT. The encoded protein is CASSYSRAGTANTGELFF. This chain links TRBV6-5 with TRBJ2-2; D perhaps matches TRBD2 (6 bases). Germline CDR1 MNHEY, CDR2 SVGAGI. The CDR3 totals 18 residues. V was clipped by 0 bases and J by 0 bases, with 14 bases between them.

This CDR3 is CASSEWESGANVLTF. The CDR3 bases are TGTGCCAGCAGTGAATGGGAGTCAGGGGCCAACGTCCTGACTTTC. This chain uses TRBV2 with TRBJ2-6; possibly TRBD2 for D (5 bases). V was trimmed by 2 bases and J by 4 bases, leaving 9 bases between them. Germline CDR1 SNHLY, CDR2 FYNNEI. The CDR3 has 15 residues.

The genes are TRBV4-3 and TRBJ2-1; perhaps TRBD1 as D (6 bases). The CDR3 extends over 15 amino acids. Germline V CDR1 and CDR2: LGHNA, YSLEER. V gave up 0 bases and J gave up 5 bases, with 11 bases separating them. In nucleotides, the CDR3 is TGCGCCAGCAGCCAAGATGGGGGCAGAGACAATGAGCAGTTCTTC. Translating it yields CASSQDGGRDNEQFF.

The V gene is TRBV28, the J gene TRBJ2-7, with TRBD2 identical over 12 bases. The germline V gene encodes CDR1 MDHEN and CDR2 SYDVKM. Trimming took 5 bases from V and 0 from J; bases not matched to a gene: 11. CDR3 length equals 18 residues. The CDR3 coding sequence is TGTGCCAGCAGTCCGACGGGACTAGCGGGCGCCCTCTCCTACGAGCAGTACTTC. Amino acid sequence: CASSPTGLAGALSYEQYF.

V gene TRBV4-3 combines with J gene TRBJ1-4; D possibly corresponds to TRBD1 (6 bases). The CDR3 runs to 13 residues. Germline CDR1 and CDR2: LGHNA and YSLEER. V gave up 3 bases and J gave up 7 bases, with 9 bases separating them. CDR3 DNA: TGCGCCAGCAGCCATGAACAGGGTGAAAAACTGTTTTTT. As protein: CASSHEQGEKLFF.

This clonotype has at least ten counts. This rearrangement joins TRBV4-3 to TRBJ2-1; no reliable D call. The CDR3 covers 12 residues. Germline V gene lookup returns CDR1 LGHNA and CDR2 YSLEER. V lost 1 base to trimming and J lost 6 bases, with 4 bases between them. The CDR3 DNA reads as TGCGCCAGCAGCCAAGTGGGCAATGAGCAGTTCTTC. The encoded protein is CASSQVGNEQFF.

This rearrangement joins TRBV15 to TRBJ2-1; D remains unclear. Trimming removed 1 base from V and 5 bases from J, with 6 bases in between. The V gene's germline CDR1 is LNHNV and CDR2 YYDKDF (reference sequence). This CDR3 region has 13 residues. The DNA for the CDR3 is TGTGCCACCAGCAGAGTAGGGAACAATGAGCAGTTCTTC. Translating gives CATSRVGNNEQFF. The full variable domain, its missing parts supplied by reference TRBV15 and TRBJ2-1, is DAMVIQNPRYQVTQFGKPVTLSCSQTLNHNVMYWYQQKSSQAPKLLFHYYDKDFNNEADTPDNFQSRRPNTSFCFLDIRSPGLGDTAMYLCATSRVGNNEQFFGPGTRLTVL.

The table lists this clonotype with a few counts. This chain links TRBV27 with TRBJ2-1; the match to TRBD2 covers 12 bases. The V gene end was trimmed by 3 bases and the J gene end by 7 bases; junction bases not matched to a gene: 4. Germline values: CDR1 MNHEY, CDR2 SMNVEV (reference sequence). CDR3 length equals 15 residues. The CDR3 bases are TGTGCCAGCAGTTTTGTGGGACTAGCGGGTAATGAGCAGTTCTTC. Protein: CASSFVGLAGNEQFF.

This clonotype has a handful of counts. The DNA of the CDR3 is TGTGCCAGCAGTTCGACAGGGGCCAACTATGGCTACACCTTC. This sequence encodes CASSSTGANYGYTF. V is TRBV28 and J is TRBJ1-2; 8 bases line up with TRBD1. From germline, CDR1 is MDHEN and CDR2 SYDVKM. The CDR3 extends over 14 amino acids. V lost 4 bases, J lost 2 bases, and 3 bases stayed unmatched.

J is TRBJ2-2 and V is TRBV5-1, with 11 bases that match TRBD1. Germline trimming cut 3 bases from V and 7 bases from J; bases unmatched to any gene: 11. The CDR3 contains 17 residues. Per the germline V gene, CDR1 is SGHRS and CDR2 is YFSETQ. The CDR3 sequence: CASSSWTGGVLGGELFF. The CDR3 region has the DNA TGCGCCAGCAGCTCCTGGACAGGGGGCGTCCTCGGCGGGGAGCTGTTTTTT. The entire variable domain, with the rest obtained from reference TRBV5-1 and TRBJ2-2, is as follows: KAGVTQTPRYLIKTRGQQVTLSCSPISGHRSVSWYQQTPGQGLQFLFEYFSETQRNKGNFPGRFSGRQFSNSRSEMNVSTLELGDSALYLCASSSWTGGVLGGELFFGEGSRLTVL.

This clonotype was recorded a few times. The CDR3 is CSARKGDRGPFGYEQYF. CDR3 nucleotides: TGCAGTGCTAGAAAGGGGGACAGGGGGCCGTTTGGCTACGAGCAGTACTTC. The chain links TRBV20-1 to TRBJ2-7; 12 positions match TRBD1. The V gene's germline CDR1 is DFQATT and CDR2 SNEGSKA (reference sequence). J lost 3 bases, V lost 2 bases, and 11 bases had no gene match. The CDR3 runs to 17 residues.

The gene calls are TRBV7-8 and TRBJ2-2, with 10 bases fitting TRBD2. This CDR3 is 17 amino acids long. Trimming at V came to 7 bases and at J to 6 bases, leaving 14 bases not matched to a gene. In germline, CDR1 is SGHVS, CDR2 FQNEAQ. The CDR3 nucleotides are TGTGCCAGCACAACCTTTAGTACTAGCGGGATAGCCGGGGAGCTGTTTTTT. Protein sequence: CASTTFSTSGIAGELFF. The entire variable domain, with the rest obtained from reference TRBV7-8 and TRBJ2-2, is as follows: GAGVSQSPRYKVAKRGQDVALRCDPISGHVSLFWYQQALGQGPEFLTYFQNEAQLDKSGLPSDRFFAERPEGSVSTLKIQRTQQEDSAVYLCASTTFSTSGIAGELFFGEGSRLTVL.

This clonotype was seen a few times. The genes are TRBV3-1 and TRBJ2-7, with 8 bases identical to TRBD1. Germline CDR1 is LGHDT and CDR2 is YNNKEL (reference sequence). The CDR3 consists of 14 residues. Germline trimming cut 2 bases from V and 7 bases from J; bases unmatched to any gene: 7. CDR3 region: CASSQRTGRLEQYF. In DNA, the CDR3 is TGTGCCAGCAGCCAACGGACAGGGCGTCTGGAGCAGTACTTC.